This T cell receptor (beta chain) was found in a study of control samples from healthy donors and cancer patients. The protocol was immunoSEQ multiplex PCR, while the TCRdb copy is restricted to in-frame clones and leaves out a portion. Counted here are roughly 120,000 clones, nearly 90% occurring once; the ten biggest clones make up around 3%. This CDR3 region has 17 residues. V gave up 2 bases and J gave up 2 bases, with 18 bases separating them. Per germline, CDR1 SNHLY and CDR2 FYNNEI. The rearrangement links TRBV2 to TRBJ1-1; D call uncertain. The sequence derives from a man aged 50 to 59 in good health. Sequencing used blood. CDR3 residues: CASSEIGILSSNTEAFF. CDR3 coding DNA: TGTGCCAGCAGTGAAATTGGGATATTGTCCTCCAACACTGAAGCTTTCTTT.